This T cell receptor beta chain was found in a study of blood T cell repertoires in COVID-19. Per the study methods: Amplification of reference gene primers was used by the study to estimate nucleated cell counts. Assay used: immunoSEQ multiplex PCR; TCRdb lists only in-frame clones, some missing. That table gives V, J and clone size, and the DNA gave D and trimming. The table lists about 95,000 clones, 81% of them singletons. Germline CDR1 LGHDT, CDR2 YNNKEL (reference sequence). The V gene end was trimmed by 6 bases and the J gene end by 5 bases; junction bases not matched to a gene: 5. CDR3 length: 13 residues.

Sequenced: peripheral blood. The receptor was derived from a man aged 80 or over with active or convalescent COVID-19. The genes are TRBV3-1 (or the pseudogene TRBV3-2) and TRBJ1-2, with TRBD1 identical over 8 bases. The CDR3 spells CASRIGQGYGYTF. In nucleotides, the CDR3 is TGTGCCAGCAGAATCGGACAGGGATATGGCTACACCTTC.